These 25 T cell receptor beta chains originate from one sample sequenced in a study of blood T cell repertoires in COVID-19. Measured with immunoSEQ multiplex PCR; TCRdb has only the in-frame clones, and not every one. The table shows around 63,000 clones, with 84% occurring only once. Sequencing was performed on peripheral blood. These receptors all stem from a man in his 60s with COVID-19, enrolled during active disease.

The V and J genes are TRBV30 and TRBJ1-4; 8 positions match TRBD1. Unmatched junction bases numbered 4, after V lost 7 bases and J lost 6 bases. The germline gives CDR1 GTSNPN, CDR2 SVGIG (reference sequence). There are 12 residues in the CDR3. CDR3 bases: TGTGCCTCAGGACAGGGTGATGAAAAACTGTTTTTT. As protein: CASGQGDEKLFF.

The rearrangement uses TRBV12-3 or TRBV12-4 and TRBJ2-5; TRBD1 matches at 7 bases. The CDR3 extends over 13 amino acids. Germline trimming cut 8 bases from V and 4 bases from J; bases unmatched to any gene: 7. CDR3 protein: CASGEPGGETQYF. Written as DNA, the CDR3 is TGTGCCAGCGGGGAGCCAGGGGGAGAGACCCAGTACTTC.

The chain combines TRBV5-1 with TRBJ2-2, with 8 bases lining up with TRBD2. Germline assignment: CDR1 SGHRS and CDR2 YFSETQ. Trimming cost V 3 bases and J 4 bases; bases outside gene matches: 2. The CDR3 covers 14 residues. The CDR3 DNA reads TGCGCCAGCAGCTCCGGGACTAGCACCGGGGAGCTGTTTTTT. Its translation: CASSSGTSTGELFF.

The rearrangement joins TRBV18 to TRBJ1-6; a possible D gene is TRBD1 (5 bases). V lost 3 bases and J lost 0, with 6 bases in between. The CDR3 has 15 residues. CDR1 KGHSH and CDR2 LQKENI come from the germline V gene. As DNA, the CDR3 is TGTGCCAGCTCACCCGACAGCTCCTATAATTCACCCCTCCACTTT. This sequence encodes CASSPDSSYNSPLHF.

This rearrangement joins TRBV3-1 (or the pseudogene TRBV3-2) to TRBJ2-1, with TRBD1 as a possible D gene (5 bases). The CDR3 covers 14 residues. V was trimmed by 1 base and J by 6 bases, leaving 10 bases between them. Germline loops: CDR1 LGHDT, CDR2 YNNKEL (reference sequence). CDR3 sequence reads: CASSQVGRVNEQFF. The CDR3 region has the DNA TGTGCCAGCAGCCAAGTGGGCAGGGTCAATGAGCAGTTCTTC.

This chain connects TRBV18 to TRBJ1-3, with a weak D call TRBD1 (6 bases). This CDR3 has 15 residues. CDR1 is KGHSH, CDR2 LQKENI, per germline. Trimming cost V 6 bases and J 0 bases, with 12 bases left between them. The CDR3 region has the DNA TGTGCCAGCTCCATGGGGGACACCTCTGGAAACACCATATATTTT. It encodes CASSMGDTSGNTIYF.

The chain links TRBV10-2 to TRBJ2-7, with TRBD2 identical over 11 bases. Germline V gene sequence: CDR1 WSHSY, CDR2 SAAADI. V dropped 7 bases and J dropped 1; count of bases not matched to a gene: 15. The CDR3 runs 18 residues. CDR3 sequence: CASTPRLAGGFGSYEQYF. Here the CDR3 DNA reads TGCGCCAGCACCCCCCGGCTAGCGGGAGGATTCGGATCCTACGAGCAGTACTTC.

The rearrangement uses TRBV4-2 and TRBJ2-4; weak D call: TRBD1 (6 bases). CDR1 is LGHNA, CDR2 YNFKEQ, per germline. The CDR3 is made up of 15 amino acids. The V end lost 0 bases, the J end lost 7 bases, and 13 bases lay between the germline ends. DNA of the CDR3: TGTGCCAGCAGCCAAGACCAAACAGGGTCGAACATTCAGTACTTC. Protein sequence: CASSQDQTGSNIQYF.

CDR3 loop: CASSITGGYTEAFF. CDR3 DNA: TGTGCCAGCAGTATTACAGGGGGCTACACTGAAGCTTTCTTT. This chain joins TRBV14 and TRBJ1-1; the match to TRBD1 covers 9 bases. The J segment lost 3 bases and the V segment lost 6 bases, leaving 5 bases of the junction unmatched. The germline V gene has CDR1 SGHDN and CDR2 FVKESK. The CDR3 contains 14 residues. Based on the CDR3 plus reference TRBV14 and TRBJ1-1, the full variable domain is EAGVTQFPSHSVIEKGQTVTLRCDPISGHDNLYWYRRVMGKEIKFLLHFVKESKQDESGMPNNRFLAERTGGTYSTLKVQPAELEDSGVYFCASSITGGYTEAFFGQGTRLTVV.

V and J are TRBV7-3 and TRBJ2-2, with 9 bases that match TRBD1. V shed 5 bases and J 0 bases; nucleotides not matched to a gene: 7. Germline CDR1 is SGHTA and CDR2 is FQGTGA. The CDR3 is 17 amino acids. The CDR3 sequence: CASSRTGTGTNTGELFF. In DNA form, the CDR3 reads TGTGCCAGCAGCCGCACCGGGACAGGGACGAACACCGGGGAGCTGTTTTTT. Full variable domain (missing parts from reference TRBV7-3 and TRBJ2-2): GAGVSQTPSNKVTEKGKYVELRCDPISGHTALYWYRQSLGQGPEFLIYFQGTGAADDSGLPNDRFFAVRPEGSVSTLKIQRTERGDSAVYLCASSRTGTGTNTGELFFGEGSRLTVL.

The chain employs TRBV29-1 and TRBJ2-1, with 7 bases aligning to TRBD1. The CDR3 runs to 11 residues. V was clipped by 7 bases and J by 3 bases; unmatched bases: 0. Germline V CDR1 and CDR2: SQVTM, ANQGSEA. CDR3 sequence reads: CSGQGYNEQFF. The CDR3 DNA reads TGCAGCGGACAGGGCTACAATGAGCAGTTCTTC.

V gene TRBV6-5 combines with J gene TRBJ1-3, with D maybe TRBD1 (6 bases). The CDR3 runs to 14 residues. V was trimmed by 10 bases and J by 0 bases, leaving 13 bases between them. Germline V gene data show CDR1 as MNHEY and CDR2 as SVGAGI. CDR3 loop: CAIKQGFSGNTIYF. The CDR3 nucleotides read TGTGCCATCAAACAGGGCTTCTCTGGAAACACCATATATTTT.

In this sample, this clone turned up once. CDR3 coding DNA: TGTGCCAGCAGCTTTGCAGCGAACACCGGGGAGCTGTTTTTT. This encodes CASSFAANTGELFF. V and J are TRBV7-9 and TRBJ2-2; D remains unclear. CDR3 size: 14 residues. Germline values: CDR1 SEHNR, CDR2 FQNEAQ (reference sequence). Trimming removed 3 bases at V and 0 bases at J, with 5 bases between.

This rearrangement joins TRBV5-4 to TRBJ2-5; 10 bases map to TRBD2. CDR1 SGHNT and CDR2 YYREEE come from the germline V gene (reference sequence). The CDR3 has 16 residues. Trimming took 4 bases from V and 4 from J; bases not matched to a gene: 10. Here the CDR3 reads CASSLRLAGEGETQYF. CDR3 coding DNA: TGTGCCAGCAGCCTGCGGCTAGCGGGAGAGGGAGAGACCCAGTACTTC.

This chain joins TRBV5-1 and TRBJ2-5; 8 nucleotides agree with TRBD1. The germline gives CDR1 SGHRS, CDR2 YFSETQ. The CDR3 has 15 amino acids. The V segment lost 4 bases and the J segment 0 bases; nucleotides outside the gene matches: 5. In DNA, the CDR3 is TGCGCCAGCAGCCGACAGGGGACATACCAAGAGACCCAGTACTTC. Protein: CASSRQGTYQETQYF.

The chain carries TRBV6-5 and TRBJ1-5; 7 positions match TRBD1. This CDR3 is built from 14 residues. Per the germline V gene, CDR1 is MNHEY and CDR2 is SVGAGI. The trim removed 6 bases at V and 3 bases at J, leaving 5 bases unmatched. The CDR3 nucleotides are TGTGCCAGCAGACAGACAGGGATCAATCAGCCCCAGCATTTT. It specifies CASRQTGINQPQHF.

V and J are TRBV6-5 and TRBJ1-5; D remains ambiguous. V lost 6 bases and J lost 5, with 11 bases in between. Germline V gene sequence: CDR1 MNHEY, CDR2 SVGAGI. The CDR3 sequence is 13 residues long. DNA of the CDR3: TGTGCCAGCAGGCACGAGCAGGATCAGCCCCAGCATTTT. This gives the protein CASRHEQDQPQHF.

This chain uses TRBV5-6 with TRBJ2-5; D is perhaps TRBD1 (6 bases). The CDR3 sequence is 13 residues long. Trimming left V 6 bases short and J 1 base short, with 10 bases between. Per the germline V gene, CDR1 is SGHDT and CDR2 is YYEEEE. CDR3 amino acids: CASNDRIQETQYF. CDR3 in DNA: TGTGCCAGCAACGACAGGATCCAAGAGACCCAGTACTTC.

This clone came up a few times. The chain employs TRBV27 and TRBJ2-7; 9 bases line up with TRBD2. After removal of 0 bases from V and 7 bases from J, the junction contained 4 bases not matched to a gene. Germline lookup yields CDR1 MNHEY and CDR2 SMNVEV (reference sequence). The CDR3 is 14 residues long. In nucleotides, the CDR3 is TGTGCCAGCAGTTTATCTAGCGGGAGTCTTGAGCAGTACTTC. It specifies CASSLSSGSLEQYF.

In this sample, this clone turned up a few times. The gene calls are TRBV5-6 and TRBJ2-4, with 7 bases that match TRBD1. With 4 bases clipped from V and 7 bases from J, the junction kept 8 bases outside the gene matches. This CDR3 contains 14 residues. In germline, CDR1 is SGHDT, CDR2 YYEEEE. In nucleotides, the CDR3 is TGTGCCAGCAGCCAAAGACAGGGCTGGAACATTCAGTACTTC. Translating gives CASSQRQGWNIQYF.

V usage is TRBV3-1 (or the pseudogene TRBV3-2) and J usage is TRBJ1-4, with D unclear. V was cut by 3 bases and J by 5 bases, with 10 bases left in between. This CDR3 has 14 residues. Germline values: CDR1 LGHDT, CDR2 YNNKEL (reference sequence). The CDR3 region is CASSQRAPNEKLFF. In nucleotides, the CDR3 is TGTGCCAGCAGCCAGAGAGCCCCAAATGAAAAACTGTTTTTT.

V is TRBV5-6 and J is TRBJ1-5; D ambiguous. Germline V lookup: CDR1 SGHDT, CDR2 YYEEEE. V dropped 5 bases and J dropped 0 bases, with 15 bases sitting between them. CDR3 length equals 16 residues. CDR3 loop: CASSVTGKYSNQPQHF. CDR3 sequence (DNA): TGTGCCAGCAGTGTTACGGGGAAATATAGCAATCAGCCCCAGCATTTT.

In this sample, this clone turned up a few times. The V gene is TRBV18, the J gene TRBJ1-6; 8 positions match TRBD1. The CDR3 is 18 amino acids. The trim removed 5 bases at V and 10 bases at J, leaving 19 bases unmatched. Germline CDR1 reads KGHSH; CDR2 reads LQKENI. Here the CDR3 DNA reads TGTGCCAGCTCAGCAGGAGGGACAGGCGAAGGTAACGCGTCACCCCTCCACTTT. The encoded protein is CASSAGGTGEGNASPLHF.

J is TRBJ1-1 and V is TRBV2; no clear D gene. Trimming removed 7 bases from V and 1 base from J, with 13 bases in between. This CDR3 region has 14 residues. CDR1 is SNHLY and CDR2 is FYNNEI in the germline V gene. In DNA form, the CDR3 reads TGTGCCAGCACGTTCCAGGTGGGGAACACTGAAGCTTTCTTT. Its protein product is CASTFQVGNTEAFF. The whole variable domain, remainder taken from reference TRBV2 and TRBJ1-1, is EPEVTQTPSHQVTQMGQEVILRCVPISNHLYFYWYRQILGQKVEFLVSFYNNEISEKSEIFDDQFSVERPDGSNFTLKIRSTKLEDSAMYFCASTFQVGNTEAFFGQGTRLTVV.

The rearrangement joins TRBV5-1 to TRBJ1-1; 7 bases map to TRBD1. CDR3 length equals 14 residues. The trim removed 4 bases at V and 1 base at J, leaving 4 bases unmatched. Germline lookup yields CDR1 SGHRS and CDR2 YFSETQ. The CDR3 nucleotides read TGCGCCAGCAGCATGACAGGGAGGAACACTGAAGCTTTCTTT. Protein product: CASSMTGRNTEAFF.